One sample yielded the 24 T cell receptor beta chains listed below, sequenced in a study of T cell responses to AZD1222 COVID-19 vaccine. Sequenced by immunoSEQ multiplex PCR; TCRdb stores in-frame clones only, minus some. Among 83,000 or so clones listed, approximately 90% were seen once. The sequencing used peripheral blood, collected 28 days after the second AZD1222 dose. Receptors were obtained from an adult who received the AZD1222 COVID-19 vaccine.

In its sample, this clone was seen once. The gene calls are TRBV18 and TRBJ2-1; D may be TRBD2 (5 bases). Germline assignment: CDR1 KGHSH and CDR2 LQKENI. The V and J ends lost 4 bases and 10 bases respectively, with 17 bases between them. The CDR3 consists of 14 residues. CDR3 in DNA: TGTGCCAGCTCACGCCCGGGTAGCGATATGGAGCAGTTCTTC. Its translation: CASSRPGSDMEQFF.

This sequence joins TRBV9 and TRBJ1-4; 8 bases fit TRBD1. CDR1 is SGDLS and CDR2 is YYNGEE in the germline V gene. This CDR3 region has 14 residues. V dropped 4 bases and J dropped 4; count of bases not matched to a gene: 3. DNA for the CDR3: TGTGCCAGCAGCTCAGGGGGCTTTAATGAAAAACTGTTTTTT. Residues: CASSSGGFNEKLFF.

This chain links TRBV15 with TRBJ2-1; tentatively, D is TRBD2 (6 bases). The CDR3 runs to 16 residues. Germline V gives CDR1 LNHNV, CDR2 YYDKDF (reference sequence). Trimming removed 0 bases at V and 5 bases at J, with 14 bases between. In DNA form, the CDR3 reads TGTGCCACCAGCAGAGAGTGGGGAGGTGTTAACAATGAGCAGTTCTTC. Translated, it gives CATSREWGGVNNEQFF.

A note on this clone: A read error may produce the germline difference seen at one junction end. The rearrangement joins TRBV15 to TRBJ1-4, with 7 bases fitting TRBD1. CDR1 is LNHNV and CDR2 is YYDKDF in the germline V gene (reference sequence). The CDR3 consists of 13 residues. In nucleotides, the CDR3 is TGTGCCACAAGCAGGGGGTTTAATGAAAAACTGTTTTTT. It encodes CATSRGFNEKLFF.

This chain uses TRBV28 with TRBJ2-4; 10 bases map to TRBD2. There are 15 residues in the CDR3. J gave up 5 bases and V 7 bases, and 8 bases lay outside the gene matches. Germline assignment: CDR1 MDHEN and CDR2 SYDVKM. Here the CDR3 reads CASNGAGGGQNIQYF. DNA for the CDR3: TGTGCCAGCAATGGAGCGGGAGGGGGCCAAAACATTCAGTACTTC.

The chain is built from TRBV7-6 and TRBJ2-4; 16 nucleotides align to TRBD2. The CDR3 sequence is 18 residues long. CDR1 and CDR2 from the germline V gene are SGHVS and FNYEAQ. V gave up 5 bases and J gave up 2 bases; unmatched junction bases: 6. The CDR3 DNA sequence: TGTGCCAGCAGCCCGGGACTAGCGGGAGGGGTTCCCAAAAACATTCAGTACTTC. Its protein is CASSPGLAGGVPKNIQYF.

CDR3: CASSLRRDHNEQFF. DNA for the CDR3: TGTGCCAGCAGTCTTCGGCGTGACCACAATGAGCAGTTCTTC. The chain recombines TRBV28 with TRBJ2-1, with D hard to call. The germline V gene encodes CDR1 MDHEN and CDR2 SYDVKM. The CDR3 loop spans 14 amino acids. The V and J ends lost 5 bases and 5 bases respectively, with 13 bases between them.

V and J are TRBV29-1 and TRBJ2-1; D gene ambiguous. V was clipped by 7 bases and J by 0 bases, with 4 bases between them. Germline V gene sequence: CDR1 SQVTM, CDR2 ANQGSEA. This CDR3 has 11 residues. In DNA form, the CDR3 reads TGCAGCGGGAGCTCCTACAATGAGCAGTTCTTC. Translating it yields CSGSSYNEQFF.

The table lists this clone with a few counts. The chain combines TRBV28 with TRBJ1-2, with 12 bases identical to TRBD1. The junction had 7 bases not matched to a gene; V was cut back by 4 bases and J by 4 bases. Germline values: CDR1 MDHEN, CDR2 SYDVKM. CDR3 length: 16 amino acids. CDR3: CASSSFGTGGTYGYTF. CDR3 DNA: TGTGCCAGCAGTTCATTCGGGACAGGGGGCACCTATGGCTACACCTTC.

This clone has only one observation. V and J are TRBV7-3 and TRBJ1-5; no clear D gene. Trimming removed 5 bases at V and 0 bases at J, with 17 bases between. This CDR3 comprises 17 residues. From germline, CDR1 is SGHTA and CDR2 FQGTGA. The CDR3 protein is CASSPTPSADSNQPQHF. The CDR3 bases are TGTGCCAGCAGCCCGACCCCCAGCGCCGATAGCAATCAGCCCCAGCATTTT.

Here the CDR3 DNA reads TGTGCTAGTGGTTTGGGCGCGACTAACAAAGAGACCCAGTACTTC. Encoded protein: CASGLGATNKETQYF. The chain has TRBV12-5 and TRBJ2-5; a weak D match, TRBD2 (5 bases). This CDR3 is 15 amino acids long. Trimming cost V 1 base and J 3 bases, with 12 bases left between them. CDR1 and CDR2 from the germline V gene are LGHNT and FRNRAP.

The chain carries TRBV28 and TRBJ1-6; D perhaps matches TRBD1 (5 bases). The CDR3 is 18 amino acids. V dropped 3 bases and J dropped 7 bases, with 22 bases sitting between them. The germline gives CDR1 MDHEN, CDR2 SYDVKM. The CDR3 protein is CASSFIRAQGSRNSPLHF. The CDR3 DNA sequence: TGTGCCAGCAGTTTTATTAGGGCGCAGGGAAGTAGGAATTCACCCCTCCACTTT.

The chain recombines TRBV30 with TRBJ1-2; D is uncertain. V gave up 3 bases and J gave up 5 bases, with 13 bases separating them. The CDR3 totals 13 residues. Germline CDR1 is GTSNPN and CDR2 is SVGIG (reference sequence). The CDR3 protein is CAWSDGPAYGYTF. The CDR3 DNA reads TGTGCCTGGAGCGACGGCCCAGCATATGGCTACACCTTC.

The chain has TRBV7-9 and TRBJ2-5, with 8 bases aligning to TRBD1. The V segment lost 5 bases and the J segment 5 bases; nucleotides outside the gene matches: 10. CDR1 is SEHNR and CDR2 is FQNEAQ in the germline V gene (reference sequence). The CDR3 length is 15 residues. CDR3 DNA sequence: TGTGCCAGCAGCCGACGCAGGGGGCAACGGGAGACCCAGTACTTC. It specifies CASSRRRGQRETQYF.

V is TRBV7-9 and J is TRBJ1-1; D is undetermined. Trimming shortened V by 5 bases and J by 1 base, and 5 bases separated the two germline ends. This CDR3 comprises 12 residues. Germline V gene sequence: CDR1 SEHNR, CDR2 FQNEAQ (reference sequence). CDR3 coding DNA: TGTGCCAGCAGCCGAGAGAACACTGAAGCTTTCTTT. Translation gives CASSRENTEAFF. Together with reference TRBV7-9 and TRBJ1-1, the CDR3 gives the full variable domain: DTGVSQNPRHKITKRGQNVTFRCDPISEHNRLYWYRQTLGQGPEFLTYFQNEAQLEKSRLLSDRFSAERPKGSFSTLEIQRTEQGDSAMYLCASSRENTEAFFGQGTRLTVV.

The chain links TRBV27 to TRBJ2-1; 15 positions agree with TRBD2. The CDR3 extends over 15 amino acids. With V trimmed by 6 bases and J by 5 bases, 2 bases remained unmatched. The germline CDR1 and CDR2 sequences are MNHEY and SMNVEV (reference sequence). In DNA, the CDR3 is TGTGCCAGCAGGGGACTAGCGGGAGGCGACAATGAGCAGTTCTTC. It translates to CASRGLAGGDNEQFF.

The chain has TRBV4-2 and TRBJ2-7, with 8 bases aligning to TRBD2. With 0 bases clipped from V and 0 bases from J, the junction kept 7 bases outside the gene matches. This CDR3 comprises 17 residues. CDR1 LGHNA and CDR2 YNFKEQ come from the germline V gene. The CDR3 DNA reads TGTGCCAGCAGCCAAGAGGCGGTAGCGGGGTTCTCCTACGAGCAGTACTTC. Translation gives CASSQEAVAGFSYEQYF.

The CDR3 DNA follows: TGTGCCAGCAGTTTGCAGGGGAACGAGCAGTACTTC. Its translation is CASSLQGNEQYF. V is TRBV28 and J is TRBJ2-7; weak D call: TRBD1 (6 bases). Germline V gene data show CDR1 as MDHEN and CDR2 as SYDVKM. Trimming took off 3 bases at V and 5 bases at J, with 8 bases between the two ends. The CDR3 is made up of 12 amino acids.

This sequence joins TRBV5-4 and TRBJ2-1; D perhaps matches TRBD2 (6 bases). The V end lost 2 bases, the J end lost 5 bases, and 14 bases lay between the germline ends. In germline, CDR1 is SGHNT, CDR2 YYREEE (reference sequence). The CDR3 is 15 residues long. The DNA of the CDR3 is TGTGCCAGCAGCTTAGTCGGCGGGGCGAACAATGAGCAGTTCTTC. Amino acid sequence: CASSLVGGANNEQFF.

The CDR3 nucleotides read TGCAGCGCTGGGGGGGGACAGGCAAATGAAAAACTGTTTTTT. It is translated as CSAGGGQANEKLFF. The V and J genes are TRBV29-1 and TRBJ1-4; TRBD1 aligns across 8 bases. The CDR3 extends over 14 amino acids. V lost 7 bases and J lost 5; bases outside the gene matches: 9. The V gene's germline CDR1 is SQVTM and CDR2 ANQGSEA.

CDR3 in amino acids: CAWSVVGVEAFF. The CDR3 bases are TGTGCCTGGAGTGTGGTGGGGGTTGAAGCTTTCTTT. The chain links TRBV30 to TRBJ1-1; D possibly corresponds to TRBD1 (5 bases). Trimming left V 0 bases short and J 7 bases short, with 9 bases between. The CDR3 covers 12 residues. CDR1 is GTSNPN and CDR2 is SVGIG in the germline V gene (reference sequence).

The rearrangement joins TRBV15 to TRBJ1-5; TRBD1 is a possible D gene (6 bases). This CDR3 spans 16 amino acids. Germline V lookup: CDR1 LNHNV, CDR2 YYDKDF (reference sequence). The V end lost 3 bases, the J end lost 0 bases, and 12 bases lay between the germline ends. The DNA for the CDR3 is TGTGCCACCAGCAGGGGTCAGGGGTATAGCAATCAGCCCCAGCATTTT. Protein: CATSRGQGYSNQPQHF.

The rearrangement joins TRBV30 to TRBJ1-5; no clear D. CDR3 length: 13 amino acids. V was cut by 4 bases and J by 4 bases, with 11 bases left in between. CDR1 and CDR2 from the germline V gene are GTSNPN and SVGIG (reference sequence). The CDR3 bases are TGTGCCTGGACCGAGGCCCCTAATCAGCCCCAGCATTTT. Its protein product is CAWTEAPNQPQHF. The variable domain in full, completed from reference TRBV30 and TRBJ1-5, reads SQTIHQWPATLVQPVGSPLSLECTVEGTSNPNLYWYRQAAGRGLQLLFYSVGIGQISSEVPQNLSASRPQDRQFILSSKKLLLSDSGFYLCAWTEAPNQPQHFGDGTRLSIL.

J is TRBJ2-7 and V is TRBV19; perhaps TRBD1 as D (6 bases). This CDR3 spans 13 amino acids. From germline, CDR1 is LNHDA and CDR2 SQIVND (reference sequence). V gave up 8 bases and J gave up 2 bases, with 13 bases separating them. The CDR3 DNA is TGTGCCAGTGGAAGGGCAGGGGCCTACGAGCAGTACTTC. Its protein product is CASGRAGAYEQYF.